This is a list of T cell receptor beta chains from one sample in a study of CD8 T cells in Susac syndrome. TCRdb fed the immunoSEQ multiplex PCR reads into MiXCR, producing one record per CDR3 protein. The sample comprises some 130,000 distinct CDR3 sequences, more than 85% of which are singletons, and 0.18% rests with the top ten. The sequencing input was CD8+ T cells from PBMCs. Receptors were obtained from a human donor with Susac syndrome. CDR3s include the opening cysteine and the closing phenylalanine or tryptophan. The order of the fields is D gene, J gene, clone size, V gene, CDR3 DNA, CDR3 protein. The D gene is left open where the match is weak. A clone size is listed for some rows: how often the clone was seen (once, few, many), or a class if it is expanded.

-	TRBJ1-2	-	TRBV13	TGTGCCAGCAGCTTCGGCAGGGACTATGGCTACACCTTC	CASSFGRDYGYTF
TRBD2	TRBJ2-1	-	TRBV5-6	TGTGCCAGCAGAACGGGACTAGCGGGAGATAGGAGTGAGCAGTTCTTC	CASRTGLAGDRSEQFF
TRBD1	TRBJ2-1	-	TRBV14	TGTGCCAGCACCCTAGGTCAGGGGGCTGGTTATGAGCAGTTCTTC	CASTLGQGAGYEQFF
-	TRBJ1-1	-	TRBV27	TGTGCCAGCAGTCTCCTTCCAGACACTGAAGCTTTCTTT	CASSLLPDTEAFF
TRBD1	TRBJ2-1	-	TRBV29-1	TGCAGCGCGGGACAGGGGGTGGATGAGCAGTTCTTC	CSAGQGVDEQFF
TRBD1	TRBJ2-1	-	TRBV4-1	TGCGCCAGCAGCCAAGATCCCTTTGGACAGGGCCCCTACAATGAGCAGTTCTTC	CASSQDPFGQGPYNEQFF
-	TRBJ1-2	once	TRBV27	TGTGCCAGCAGTTTATCGGCAGGTGGAAGCTATGGCTACACCTTC	CASSLSAGGSYGYTF
TRBD2	TRBJ2-3	-	TRBV15	TGTGCCACCAGCGCCGGAGGACTAGCGGGAGGGACAGATACGCAGTATTTT	CATSAGGLAGGTDTQYF
-	TRBJ1-5	-	TRBV27	TGTGCCAGCAGTTTCCAGGGAGACGGCTCTCAGCCCCAGCATTTT	CASSFQGDGSQPQHF
-	TRBJ2-7	-	TRBV13	TGTGCCAGCAGCTTAGGAGGCGGGATCTACGAGCAGTACTTC	CASSLGGGIYEQYF
TRBD1	TRBJ2-1	-	TRBV18	TGTGCCAGCTCACCGACGGACAGGAGTTACAATGAGCAGTTCTTC	CASSPTDRSYNEQFF
-	TRBJ2-7	-	TRBV7-2	TGTGCCAGCAGCTTAAGTAGGGGGTCCTACGAGCAGTACTTC	CASSLSRGSYEQYF
TRBD2	TRBJ2-7	-	TRBV2	TGTGCCAGCATCAGTGGGAGGGCCAGGTACGAGCAGTACTTC	CASISGRARYEQYF
TRBD2	TRBJ2-1	-	TRBV20-1	TGCAGTGCTCTAGCGGGGGAGAAGAATGAGCAGTTCTTC	CSALAGEKNEQFF
-	TRBJ2-5	-	TRBV28	TGTGCCAGCACCAATAGAGAGACCCAGTACTTC	CASTNRETQYF
-	TRBJ2-1	-	TRBV4-1	TGCGCCAGCAGCCAAATTGGGGACCATGAGCAGTTCTTC	CASSQIGDHEQFF
TRBD2	TRBJ2-1	-	TRBV14	TGTGCCAGCAGCCAAGAGTCGGTAGCGGGACATTGGGAGCAGTTCTTC	CASSQESVAGHWEQFF
TRBD2	TRBJ2-1	-	TRBV12-3/TRBV12-4	TGTGCCAGCAGTTGGACTAGCGGGACTTACAATGAGCAGTTCTTC	CASSWTSGTYNEQFF
-	TRBJ2-7	-	TRBV28	TGTGCCAGCAGCCCGACAACGAACGAGCAGTACTTC	CASSPTTNEQYF
-	TRBJ1-2	-	TRBV29-1	TGCAGCGTGGGGGTGGCGGACCTCTATGGCTACACCTTC	CSVGVADLYGYTF
-	TRBJ2-7	-	TRBV6-5	TGTGCCAGCAGTCCTGACGAGTACGAGCAGTACTTC	CASSPDEYEQYF
-	TRBJ2-6	-	TRBV3-1	TGTGCCAGCAGCACGGAAGCCAACGTCCTGACTTTC	CASSTEANVLTF
-	TRBJ1-2	-	TRBV6-6	TGTGCCAGCACCTTCCTGCTCGGGGCTAACTATGGCTACACCTTC	CASTFLLGANYGYTF
-	TRBJ1-1	-	TRBV29-1	TGCAGCGGAACAGAGATGAACACTGAAGCTTTCTTT	CSGTEMNTEAFF